Shown below are 25 T cell receptor beta chains from a single sample sequenced in a study of T cell changes during pregnancy in multiple sclerosis. Produced via immunoSEQ multiplex PCR; TCRdb's table is partial and in-frame only. The table includes some 97,000 clones, 92% detected once. The sample consisted of peripheral blood, taken after pregnancy. All receptors derive from a female donor with multiple sclerosis, enrolled in a pregnancy study.

The chain links TRBV5-1 to TRBJ2-2, with D possibly being TRBD1 (5 bases). There are 15 residues in the CDR3. V gave up 4 bases and J gave up 1 base, with 11 bases separating them. The germline V gene has CDR1 SGHRS and CDR2 YFSETQ. The CDR3 loop is CASSLETGNTGELFF. As DNA, the CDR3 is TGCGCCAGCAGCCTGGAAACAGGGAACACCGGGGAGCTGTTTTTT. Combining the CDR3 with reference TRBV5-1 and TRBJ2-2 gives the whole variable domain KAGVTQTPRYLIKTRGQQVTLSCSPISGHRSVSWYQQTPGQGLQFLFEYFSETQRNKGNFPGRFSGRQFSNSRSEMNVSTLELGDSALYLCASSLETGNTGELFFGEGSRLTVL.

The CDR3 here is CASSSGGTSGGYEQYF. CDR3 in DNA: TGTGCCAGCAGCTCGGGCGGGACTAGCGGAGGATACGAGCAGTACTTC. This sequence joins TRBV7-9 and TRBJ2-7; 11 bases align to TRBD2. The ends lost 4 bases at V and 4 bases at J; junction bases unmatched: 9. CDR3 length equals 16 residues. Germline CDR1 is SEHNR and CDR2 is FQNEAQ (reference sequence).

The genes are TRBV28 and TRBJ1-1; D uncertain. The CDR3 sequence is 12 residues long. V lost 1 base to trimming and J lost 6 bases, with 6 bases between them. Germline CDR1 is MDHEN and CDR2 is SYDVKM. CDR3 sequence: CASSLLSAEAFF. In nucleotides, the CDR3 is TGTGCCAGCAGTTTATTATCAGCTGAAGCTTTCTTT.

The chain has TRBV2 and TRBJ1-5; no definite D call. The CDR3 totals 13 residues. Trimming removed 5 bases at V and 4 bases at J, with 9 bases between. From germline, CDR1 is SNHLY and CDR2 FYNNEI. The CDR3 sequence: CASSLDSNQPQHF. DNA for the CDR3: TGTGCCAGCAGTCTGGACTCGAATCAGCCCCAGCATTTT.

The rearrangement links TRBV4-3 to TRBJ2-2, with a tentative D call TRBD1 (6 bases). V was cut by 5 bases and J by 3 bases, with 16 bases left in between. The CDR3 runs 16 residues. Germline CDR1 LGHNA, CDR2 YSLEER. This CDR3 is CASSARAGADTGELFF. The CDR3 DNA reads as TGCGCCAGCAGCGCGAGGGCAGGGGCGGACACCGGGGAGCTGTTTTTT.

This clone has just one count. J is TRBJ1-2 and V is TRBV14, with 10 bases fitting TRBD1. There are 14 residues in the CDR3. Trimming at V came to 1 base and at J to 5 bases, leaving 1 base not matched to a gene. CDR1 and CDR2 (germline): SGHDN, FVKESK. The CDR3 sequence: CASSQGTGGYGYTF. Written as DNA, the CDR3 is TGTGCCAGCAGCCAAGGGACAGGGGGTTATGGCTACACCTTC.

The chain recombines TRBV7-2 with TRBJ1-1; D gene ambiguous. Germline V lookup: CDR1 SGHTA, CDR2 FQGNSA. CDR3 length equals 14 residues. V was shortened by 2 bases and J by 0 bases, with 7 bases between the two germline ends. CDR3 region: CASSLKTMNTEAFF. The CDR3 DNA sequence: TGTGCCAGCAGCTTAAAGACTATGAACACTGAAGCTTTCTTT.

This chain links TRBV27 with TRBJ2-2; 13 positions match TRBD2. Germline loops: CDR1 MNHEY, CDR2 SMNVEV (reference sequence). This CDR3 has 16 residues. With V trimmed by 6 bases and J by 3 bases, 4 bases remained unmatched. The CDR3 spells CASSRGLAGYTGELFF. CDR3 DNA: TGTGCCAGCAGCCGGGGACTAGCGGGATACACCGGGGAGCTGTTTTTT.

The chain combines TRBV5-1 with TRBJ2-7; D not certain. There are 11 residues in the CDR3. CDR1 SGHRS and CDR2 YFSETQ come from the germline V gene. Trimming removed 2 bases from V and 4 bases from J, with 4 bases in between. The CDR3 sequence is CASSFGYEQYF. As DNA, the CDR3 is TGCGCCAGCAGCTTCGGGTACGAGCAGTACTTC.

V is TRBV2 and J is TRBJ2-2, with 7 bases identical to TRBD1. Germline V CDR1 and CDR2: SNHLY, FYNNEI. V lost 4 bases to trimming and J lost 6 bases; unmatched junction nucleotides: 14. CDR3 length: 17 residues. The CDR3 DNA sequence: TGTGCCAGCAGTGTCCAGGGGGTCTTGCTTGCCTCCGGGGAGCTGTTTTTT. Encoded protein: CASSVQGVLLASGELFF.

This chain uses TRBV9 with TRBJ2-6; 7 bases line up with TRBD1. Germline lookup yields CDR1 SGDLS and CDR2 YYNGEE. CDR3 size: 18 residues. The V gene end was trimmed by 0 bases and the J gene end by 4 bases; junction bases not matched to a gene: 10. CDR3 in amino acids: CASSVGTGALWGANVLTF. CDR3 nucleotides: TGTGCCAGCAGCGTAGGGACAGGCGCTCTCTGGGGGGCCAACGTCCTGACTTTC. The complete variable domain, with remaining parts taken from reference TRBV9 and TRBJ2-6, reads DSGVTQTPKHLITATGQRVTLRCSPRSGDLSVYWYQQSLDQGLQFLIQYYNGEERAKGNILERFSAQQFPDLHSELNLSSLELGDSALYFCASSVGTGALWGANVLTFGAGSRLTVL.

The J gene is TRBJ2-1, the V gene TRBV6-6, with D maybe TRBD2 (5 bases). Trimming took off 5 bases at V and 4 bases at J, with 12 bases between the two ends. Per the germline V gene, CDR1 is MNHNY and CDR2 is SVGAGI (reference sequence). CDR3 length: 14 amino acids. The CDR3 here is CASSPLSGYNEQFF. The CDR3 nucleotides read TGTGCCAGCAGTCCCCTTTCGGGGTACAATGAGCAGTTCTTC.

The rearrangement links TRBV18 to TRBJ1-2; the D gene is possibly TRBD1 (5 bases). This CDR3 is 16 amino acids long. With 3 bases removed from V and 1 base from J, the gap between germline ends came to 15 bases. Per the germline V gene, CDR1 is KGHSH and CDR2 is LQKENI. The CDR3 spells CASSPRTSTLNYGYTF. The CDR3 DNA follows: TGTGCCAGCTCACCTCGGACAAGTACCCTTAACTATGGCTACACCTTC.

The V call is TRBV5-1, the J call TRBJ1-1, with 7 nucleotides matching TRBD1. Germline CDR1 reads SGHRS; CDR2 reads YFSETQ. The CDR3 contains 12 residues. V was clipped by 4 bases and J by 6 bases; unmatched bases: 3. The CDR3 here is CASSHDRAEAFF. CDR3 sequence (DNA): TGCGCCAGCAGCCATGACAGGGCTGAAGCTTTCTTT.

The chain has TRBV7-2 and TRBJ2-2, with D tentatively TRBD1 (6 bases). CDR3 size: 15 residues. The V end lost 3 bases, the J end lost 4 bases, and 12 bases lay between the germline ends. CDR1 is SGHTA, CDR2 FQGNSA, per germline. CDR3 in DNA: TGTGCCAGCAGCTTGACGGGACAAACCACCGGGGAGCTGTTTTTT. Residues: CASSLTGQTTGELFF.

This clone has a single count. This chain connects TRBV4-1 to TRBJ2-1, with 7 bases fitting TRBD2. Losses at the gene ends were 0 bases for V and 9 bases for J; bases not matched to a gene: 11. Germline-derived CDR1 and CDR2 are MGHRA and YSYEKL. The CDR3 totals 16 residues. The CDR3 loop is CASSQDLGGRLSEQFF. In DNA, the CDR3 is TGCGCCAGCAGCCAAGATCTGGGCGGGAGATTAAGTGAGCAGTTCTTC.

The chain links TRBV28 to TRBJ2-7; a possible D gene is TRBD2 (6 bases). The CDR3 spans 11 residues. V lost 4 bases, J lost 7 bases, and 8 bases lay in between. Germline V lookup: CDR1 MDHEN, CDR2 SYDVKM. The DNA for the CDR3 is TGTGCCAGCAGTTCCCGGGGGGAGCAGTACTTC. The encoded protein is CASSSRGEQYF. Combining the CDR3 with reference TRBV28 and TRBJ2-7 gives the whole variable domain DVKVTQSSRYLVKRTGEKVFLECVQDMDHENMFWYRQDPGLGLRLIYFSYDVKMKEKGDIPEGYSVSREKKERFSLILESASTNQTSMYLCASSSRGEQYFGPGTRLTVT.

The gene calls are TRBV7-2 and TRBJ1-5; the match to TRBD1 covers 8 bases. With 4 bases clipped from V and 11 bases from J, the junction kept 7 bases outside the gene matches. CDR1 and CDR2 (germline): SGHTA, FQGNSA. The CDR3 covers 13 residues. For the CDR3, the DNA is TGTGCCAGCAGCTGGTCGGACAGGGAGTCCCAGCATTTT. This sequence encodes CASSWSDRESQHF. The entire variable domain, with the rest obtained from reference TRBV7-2 and TRBJ1-5, is as follows: GAGVSQSPSNKVTEKGKDVELRCDPISGHTALYWYRQSLGQGLEFLIYFQGNSAPDKSGLPSDRFSAERTGGSVSTLTIQRTQQEDSAVYLCASSWSDRESQHFGDGTRLSIL.

This chain uses TRBV4-2 with TRBJ2-1, with D maybe TRBD2 (5 bases). Germline loops: CDR1 LGHNA, CDR2 YNFKEQ. CDR3 length equals 15 residues. Trimming cost V 0 bases and J 5 bases, with 11 bases left between them. CDR3 nucleotides: TGTGCCAGCAGCCAAGATGGACTGTCTAACAATGAGCAGTTCTTC. It codes for CASSQDGLSNNEQFF.

This sequence joins TRBV6-1 and TRBJ1-6, with a possible D match to TRBD1 (6 bases). The length of the CDR3 is 13 residues. Germline CDR1 is MNHNS and CDR2 is SASEGT. The germline V and J ends were trimmed by 4 bases and 10 bases, with 11 bases remaining between them. The CDR3 DNA reads TGTGCCAGCAGTGGGACAGACCGGTCACCCCTCCACTTT. As protein: CASSGTDRSPLHF.

This clone was detected once. The rearrangement links TRBV19 to TRBJ2-1; possible D gene TRBD1, 5 bases. V lost 10 bases to trimming and J lost 0 bases, with 13 bases between them. This CDR3 has 14 residues. Germline CDR1 reads LNHDA; CDR2 reads SQIVND (reference sequence). DNA for the CDR3: TGTGCCACAGGCAGGACAAGCTCCTACAATGAGCAGTTCTTC. It codes for CATGRTSSYNEQFF. Filled out from reference TRBV19 and TRBJ2-1, the complete variable domain reads DGGITQSPKYLFRKEGQNVTLSCEQNLNHDAMYWYRQDPGQGLRLIYYSQIVNDFQKGDIAEGYSVSREKKESFPLTVTSAQKNPTAFYLCATGRTSSYNEQFFGPGTRLTVL.

The chain carries TRBV27 and TRBJ1-3; D perhaps matches TRBD1 (5 bases). V shed 2 bases and J shed 0 bases, with 8 bases lying between them. The V gene's germline CDR1 is MNHEY and CDR2 SMNVEV (reference sequence). CDR3 length equals 15 residues. The CDR3 coding sequence is TGTGCCAGCAGTTTACGGGGGGGCTCTGGAAACACCATATATTTT. Amino acid sequence: CASSLRGGSGNTIYF.

The chain joins TRBV30 to TRBJ1-3; 7 bases fit TRBD1. The CDR3 is 15 amino acids. Trimming at V came to 7 bases and at J to 0 bases, leaving 9 bases not matched to a gene. Germline V gene lookup returns CDR1 GTSNPN and CDR2 SVGIG (reference sequence). CDR3 DNA sequence: TGTGCCTTAGACAGGGTCCCGTCCTCTGGAAACACCATATATTTT. It translates to CALDRVPSSGNTIYF. Looking up the rest from reference TRBV30 and TRBJ1-3 gives the full variable domain: SQTIHQWPATLVQPVGSPLSLECTVEGTSNPNLYWYRQAAGRGLQLLFYSVGIGQISSEVPQNLSASRPQDRQFILSSKKLLLSDSGFYLCALDRVPSSGNTIYFGEGSWLTVV.

V usage is TRBV5-5 and J usage is TRBJ1-1; D possibly corresponds to TRBD1 (6 bases). There are 15 residues in the CDR3. Trimming removed 1 base from V and 1 base from J, with 11 bases in between. Germline V gene sequence: CDR1 SGHKS, CDR2 YYEKEE (reference sequence). The CDR3 is CASSLIGTSNTEAFF. The DNA of the CDR3 is TGTGCCAGCAGCTTGATAGGGACATCGAACACTGAAGCTTTCTTT.

The rearrangement joins TRBV15 to TRBJ2-7; D gene uncertain. Germline CDR1 LNHNV, CDR2 YYDKDF (reference sequence). The CDR3 is 14 amino acids. With 4 bases removed from V and 1 base from J, the gap between germline ends came to 11 bases. DNA of the CDR3: TGTGCCACCAGCAAAGGCACAGCTTCCTACGAGCAGTACTTC. Translated, it gives CATSKGTASYEQYF.